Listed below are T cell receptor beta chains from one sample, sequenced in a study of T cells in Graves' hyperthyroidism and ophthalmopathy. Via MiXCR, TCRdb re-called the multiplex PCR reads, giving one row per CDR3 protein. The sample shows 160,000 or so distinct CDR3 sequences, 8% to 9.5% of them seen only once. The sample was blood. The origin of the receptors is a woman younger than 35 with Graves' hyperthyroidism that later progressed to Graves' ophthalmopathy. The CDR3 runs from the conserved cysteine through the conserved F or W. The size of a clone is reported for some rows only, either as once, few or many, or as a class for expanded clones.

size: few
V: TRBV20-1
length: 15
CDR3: CSAGKTSGIYNEQFF

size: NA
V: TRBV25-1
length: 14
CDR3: CASSGTSGRYEQYF

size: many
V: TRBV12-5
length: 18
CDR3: CASGLVRAGFLAKNIQYF

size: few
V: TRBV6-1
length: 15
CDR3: CASSEVDREVREQFF

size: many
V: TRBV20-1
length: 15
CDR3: CSATRPGQGATEAFF

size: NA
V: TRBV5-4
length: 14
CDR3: CASLQGPSTGELFF

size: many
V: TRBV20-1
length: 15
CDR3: CSARDWRTGGYEQYF

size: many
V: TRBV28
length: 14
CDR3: CASSLSQLNYGYTF

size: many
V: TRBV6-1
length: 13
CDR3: CASSVAGWDEQYF

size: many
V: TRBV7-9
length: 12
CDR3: CASSLSMETQYF

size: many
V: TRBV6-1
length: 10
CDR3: CASGRDEQFF

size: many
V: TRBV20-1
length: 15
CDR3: CSARETSPLTDTQYF

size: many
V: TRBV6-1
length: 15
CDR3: CASRQAGPGGSPLHF

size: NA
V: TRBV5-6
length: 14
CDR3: CASSVSGDGYGYTF